This T cell receptor (beta chain) was sequenced during a study of technical replicates of blood from a handful of donors. The germline CDR1 and CDR2 sequences are MGHDK and SYGVNS. The CDR3 extends over 14 amino acids. The V end lost 4 bases, the J end lost 0 bases, and 9 bases lay between the germline ends. The data were produced by immunoSEQ multiplex PCR, yet TCRdb's version contains in-frame clones alone and is incomplete. The sample includes around 97,000 clones, approximately 94% of them seen just once. Material: T cells isolated from PBMCs. This clonotype was obtained from a human donor in good health. This chain joins TRBV25-1 and TRBJ1-1; D remains unclear. CDR3 in DNA: TGTGCCAGCAGTGGACTAACTATGAACACTGAAGCTTTCTTT. It yields the protein CASSGLTMNTEAFF.